These T cell receptor beta chains were read from a single sample in a study of cytomegalovirus exposure and HLA in healthy donors. Profiling relied on immunoSEQ multiplex PCR, and the TCRdb table lists in-frame clones only, not all of them. Among about 140,000 clones listed, around 80% were seen once. Sequencing used PBMCs. The receptors shown here come from a woman aged 35 to 49 in good health and CMV-seronegative. CDR3s include the opening cysteine and the closing phenylalanine or tryptophan. A D gene is named only where the DNA matches it firmly. Size values are once, few and many counts, or a class for expanded clones, and some rows have none.

V: TRBV5-1; D: TRBD1; J: TRBJ2-7; size: NA; DNA: TGCGCCAGCAGCTTGGGGGACAGGGCCGGCGAGCAGTACTTC; CDR3: CASSLGDRAGEQYF
V: TRBV18; D: NA; J: TRBJ2-5; size: few; DNA: TGTGCCAGCTCAGCCGAACTACTGAAAGAGACCCAGTACTTC; CDR3: CASSAELLKETQYF
V: TRBV28; D: TRBD2; J: TRBJ2-1; size: NA; DNA: TGTGCCACTTCTAGCGGGAGGCTGGTCAATGAGCAGTTCTTC; CDR3: CATSSGRLVNEQFF
V: TRBV6-5; D: NA; J: TRBJ1-2; size: once; DNA: TGTGCCACCAAGGGGTTCTATGGCTACACCTTC; CDR3: CATKGFYGYTF
V: TRBV13; D: TRBD1; J: TRBJ2-5; size: NA; DNA: TGTGCCAGCAGCTTAGCCCAGACAGGGGTAGAGACCCAGTACTTC; CDR3: CASSLAQTGVETQYF
V: TRBV5-4; D: NA; J: TRBJ2-5; size: NA; DNA: TGTGCCAGCAGCTTGGCCAAAGCGGGCCAAGAGACCCAGTACTTC; CDR3: CASSLAKAGQETQYF
V: TRBV7-2; D: TRBD2; J: TRBJ2-1; size: NA; DNA: TGTGCCAGCGGCGGACTAGCGGGAGGGGCCTACAATGAGCAGTTCTTC; CDR3: CASGGLAGGAYNEQFF
V: TRBV5-4; D: TRBD2; J: TRBJ2-5; size: once; DNA: TGTGCCAGCAGCTCGAGGGACTACCAAGAGACTCAGTACTTC; CDR3: CASSSRDYQETQYF
V: TRBV27; D: TRBD1; J: TRBJ2-3; size: few; DNA: TGTGCCAGCAGTTTGTTCAGGGGGGATACGCAGTATTTT; CDR3: CASSLFRGDTQYF
V: TRBV10-1; D: NA; J: TRBJ2-3; size: NA; DNA: TGCGCCAGCAGCGCGGGGAGGTATGGGGGTGATACGCAGTATTTT; CDR3: CASSAGRYGGDTQYF
V: TRBV27; D: NA; J: TRBJ2-2; size: NA; DNA: TGTGCCAGCAGTTTTGTACTAGCACGGAACACCGGGGAGCTGTTTTTT; CDR3: CASSFVLARNTGELFF
V: TRBV27; D: TRBD1; J: TRBJ2-7; size: NA; DNA: TGTGCCAGCAGTTTCGTAGGGACAGGAAACTACGAGCAGTACTTC; CDR3: CASSFVGTGNYEQYF
V: TRBV7-2; D: NA; J: TRBJ1-1; size: NA; DNA: TGTGCCAGCAGCTTAGGTTCTGGGGGCGGGACTGAAGCTTTCTTT; CDR3: CASSLGSGGGTEAFF
V: TRBV5-6; D: NA; J: TRBJ1-4; size: NA; DNA: TGTGCCAGCAGCTTCACGGGGGGGTTTAATGAAAAACTGTTTTTT; CDR3: CASSFTGGFNEKLFF
V: TRBV12-5; D: TRBD2; J: TRBJ2-2; size: NA; DNA: TGTGCTAGTGGTTTGGTAGTCGGGACTAGCAGCGTCGGGGAGCTGTTTTTT; CDR3: CASGLVVGTSSVGELFF
V: TRBV7-2; D: NA; J: TRBJ2-7; size: NA; DNA: TGTGCCAGCAGCCCGACAGGCTCCCCCTACGAGCAGTACTTC; CDR3: CASSPTGSPYEQYF
V: TRBV5-1; D: TRBD1; J: TRBJ1-1; size: NA; DNA: TGCGCCAGCAGCTGGACCGACAGGGAGGTGGCTTTCTTT; CDR3: CASSWTDREVAFF
V: TRBV4-1; D: NA; J: TRBJ1-3; size: NA; DNA: TGCGCCAGCAGCCAGTATGCGTCAAACACCATATATTTT; CDR3: CASSQYASNTIYF
V: TRBV4-3; D: NA; J: TRBJ2-2; size: NA; DNA: TGCGCCAGCAGCCAAGTTCCACGTGCAGTCACCGGGGAGCTGTTTTTT; CDR3: CASSQVPRAVTGELFF
V: TRBV7-2; D: TRBD1; J: TRBJ1-2; size: NA; DNA: TGTGCCAGCAGCTCAGGCCGGACAGGGGGCGTTGGAGTCTACACCTTC; CDR3: CASSSGRTGGVGVYTF
V: TRBV12-5; D: TRBD1; J: TRBJ2-5; size: NA; DNA: TGTGCTAGTGGGAGGACAGGTCGAGAGACCCAGTACTTC; CDR3: CASGRTGRETQYF